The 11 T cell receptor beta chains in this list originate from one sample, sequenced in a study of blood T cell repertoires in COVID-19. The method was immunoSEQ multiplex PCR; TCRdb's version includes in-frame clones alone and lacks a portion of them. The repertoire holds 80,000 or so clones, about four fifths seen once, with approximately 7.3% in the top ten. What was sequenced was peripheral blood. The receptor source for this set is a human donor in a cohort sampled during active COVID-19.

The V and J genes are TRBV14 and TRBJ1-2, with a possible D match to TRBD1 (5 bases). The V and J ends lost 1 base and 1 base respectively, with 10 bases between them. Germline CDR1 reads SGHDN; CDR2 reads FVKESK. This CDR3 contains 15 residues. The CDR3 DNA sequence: TGTGCCAGCAGCCAAGTGACAGCGCATAACTATGGCTACACCTTC. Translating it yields CASSQVTAHNYGYTF.

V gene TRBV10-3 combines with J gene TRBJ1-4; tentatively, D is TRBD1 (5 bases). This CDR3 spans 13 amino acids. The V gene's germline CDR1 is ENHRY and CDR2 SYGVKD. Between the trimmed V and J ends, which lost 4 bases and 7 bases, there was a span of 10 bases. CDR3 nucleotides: TGTGCCATCAGTGGGACCAGGGTTGAAAAACTGTTTTTT. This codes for CAISGTRVEKLFF.

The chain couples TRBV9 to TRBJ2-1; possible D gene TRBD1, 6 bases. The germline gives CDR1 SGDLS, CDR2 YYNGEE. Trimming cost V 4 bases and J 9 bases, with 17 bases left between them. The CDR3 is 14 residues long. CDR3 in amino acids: CASSYTVQGREQFF. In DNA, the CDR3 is TGTGCCAGCAGCTACACCGTCCAGGGGCGTGAGCAGTTCTTC.

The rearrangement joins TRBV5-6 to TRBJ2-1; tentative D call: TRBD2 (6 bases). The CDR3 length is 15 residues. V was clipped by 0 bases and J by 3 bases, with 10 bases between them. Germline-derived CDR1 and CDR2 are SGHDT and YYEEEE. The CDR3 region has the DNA TGTGCCAGCAGCTTGGGGACTACAGACTACAATGAGCAGTTCTTC. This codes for CASSLGTTDYNEQFF. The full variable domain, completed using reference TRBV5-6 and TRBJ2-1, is DAGVTQSPTHLIKTRGQQVTLRCSPKSGHDTVSWYQQALGQGPQFIFQYYEEEERQRGNFPDRFSGHQFPNYSSELNVNALLLGDSALYLCASSLGTTDYNEQFFGPGTRLTVL.

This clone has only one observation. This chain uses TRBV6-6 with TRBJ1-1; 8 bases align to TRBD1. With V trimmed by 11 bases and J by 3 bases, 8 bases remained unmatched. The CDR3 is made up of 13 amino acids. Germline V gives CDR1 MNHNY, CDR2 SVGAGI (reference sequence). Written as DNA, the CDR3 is TGTGCCGGCTACAGGGGGGGTGACACTGAAGCTTTCTTT. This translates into CAGYRGGDTEAFF.

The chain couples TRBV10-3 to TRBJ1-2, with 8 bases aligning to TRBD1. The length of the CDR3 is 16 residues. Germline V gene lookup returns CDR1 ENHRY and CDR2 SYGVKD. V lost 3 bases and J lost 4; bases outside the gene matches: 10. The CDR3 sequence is CAISDQGAPTPYGYTF. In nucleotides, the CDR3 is TGTGCCATCAGTGATCAGGGGGCCCCGACACCCTATGGCTACACCTTC.

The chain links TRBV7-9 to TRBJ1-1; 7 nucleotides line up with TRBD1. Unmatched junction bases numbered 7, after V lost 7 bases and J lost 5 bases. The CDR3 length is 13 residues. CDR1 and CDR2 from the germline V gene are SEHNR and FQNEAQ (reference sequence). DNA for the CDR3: TGTGCCAGCACCCGCAGACAGGGAACTGAAGCTTTCTTT. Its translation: CASTRRQGTEAFF.

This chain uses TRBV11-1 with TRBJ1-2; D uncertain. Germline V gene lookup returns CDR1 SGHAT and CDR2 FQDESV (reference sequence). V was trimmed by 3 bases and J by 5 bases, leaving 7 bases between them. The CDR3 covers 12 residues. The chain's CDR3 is CASSFGVYGYTF. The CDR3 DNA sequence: TGTGCCAGCAGCTTCGGTGTTTATGGCTACACCTTC.

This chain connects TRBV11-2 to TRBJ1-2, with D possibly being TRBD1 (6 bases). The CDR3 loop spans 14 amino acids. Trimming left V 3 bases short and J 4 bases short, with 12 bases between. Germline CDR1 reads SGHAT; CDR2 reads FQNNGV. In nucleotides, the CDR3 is TGTGCCAGCAGCTTCACAGGGAGTCCCTATGGCTACACCTTC. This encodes CASSFTGSPYGYTF.

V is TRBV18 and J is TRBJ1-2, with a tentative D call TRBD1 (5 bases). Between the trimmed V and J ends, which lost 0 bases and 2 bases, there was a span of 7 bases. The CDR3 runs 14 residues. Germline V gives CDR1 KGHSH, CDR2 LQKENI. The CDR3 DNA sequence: TGTGCCAGCTCACCACCTTCAGGGAACTATGGCTACACCTTC. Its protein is CASSPPSGNYGYTF.

CDR3 amino acids: CASSLVGRGSGNTIYF. As DNA, the CDR3 is TGTGCCAGCAGCTTAGTCGGCAGGGGGTCTGGAAACACCATATATTTT. This chain connects TRBV7-2 to TRBJ1-3, with TRBD1 matching 7 bases. V was clipped by 1 base and J by 1 base; unmatched bases: 4. This CDR3 is built from 16 residues. Germline-derived CDR1 and CDR2 are SGHTA and FQGNSA.